The subject of this entry is one T cell receptor (beta chain). Its antigen is undetermined. Generated by immunoSEQ multiplex PCR, the TCRdb table keeps only in-frame clones and is missing some. The table includes tens of thousands of clones, roughly 94% detected once. This specimen belongs to a study of cytomegalovirus exposure and HLA in healthy donors. General study findings and limits: The classifier, whose performance was assessed in both the original and validation cohorts, reportedly diagnosed cytomegalovirus status with high specificity and sensitivity. According to a later analysis, TCR clusters from the first cohort tended to co-occur in the 100 to 150 validation repertoires.

Germline values: CDR1 SGHTA, CDR2 FQGNSA. The CDR3 extends over 16 amino acids. The ends were cut back, 6 bases at V and 2 bases at J, with 19 bases in the middle. This clonotype was sampled from a woman between 18 and 29 years old in good health and CMV-seronegative. The sequenced sample consisted of PBMCs. The V call is TRBV7-2, the J call TRBJ1-1; possible D gene TRBD1, 5 bases. CDR3 bases: TGTGCCAGCAGACCGGCATTGGGACTCAGAAACACTGAAGCTTTCTTT. It is translated as CASRPALGLRNTEAFF.